The present T cell receptor (beta chain) was sequenced within a study of early T cells in non-severe SARS-CoV-2 infection. Trimming cost V 3 bases and J 10 bases; bases outside gene matches: 8. This CDR3 spans 15 amino acids. Germline V gene data show CDR1 as SGDLS and CDR2 as YYNGEE. This clonotype was seen a few times. Researchers tagged individual cDNA molecules with unique molecular identifiers. In TCRdb, the 5' RACE reads were re-called with MiXCR into one record per CDR3 protein. The table lists 85,000 to 100,000 distinct CDR3 sequences, around 14% of them singletons. The chain employs TRBV9 and TRBJ2-1; 12 bases are a match to TRBD2. The receptor's source is an adult who was a healthcare worker with PCR-confirmed SARS-CoV-2 infection or an uninfected control (not recorded which). Material for sequencing was whole blood. CDR3 DNA sequence: TGTGCCAGCAGCGCAGGACTAGCGGGGTCTTCCGAGCAGTTCTTC. As protein: CASSAGLAGSSEQFF.